This TCR beta chain was retrieved from a study of cytomegalovirus exposure and HLA in healthy donors (dated by TCRdb to 2016 to 2017). About the study as a whole: In an earlier analysis of 550 to 750 of the donors, 276 Gb of sequence data and approximately 100 million unique TCR beta sequences from about 190 million T cells were reported. Around 300 gigabases of sequencing data and tens of millions of unique TCR sequences were included in an early release covering roughly 600 HLA-typed donors. Of the 300 to 500 genotyped donors, roughly 80% were placed in the genetic ancestry cluster associated with self-reported Caucasian donors. The aim of the study was to test whether cataloging public T cell receptors could identify signatures of past pathogen exposure. The study used immunosequencing to profile the T cell repertoires of hundreds of subjects and linked those repertoires to cytomegalovirus serostatus. In addition to the first cohort of 666 subjects, a separate validation cohort of under 150 different subjects was used. High-throughput TCR immunosequencing, statistical association of individual TCRs with disease status, and machine learning were combined to predict cytomegalovirus infection status. In a later analysis, previously published TCR beta repertoires from 550 to 700 donors were re-analyzed and high-resolution HLA genotyping was added so that TCR occurrence patterns could be studied. In the later analysis, no new phenotypic data were used to find candidate immune exposures; instead, reliance was placed on TCR beta sequences and their occurrence across donors. To decide whether each TCR beta V gene segment behaved as functional or pseudogenic, an earlier analysis of approximately 620 of the donors relied on high-throughput TCR beta sequencing. Donor age, sex, ethnicity and CMV serostatus were collected together with the repertoire data. A later genetic analysis used genome-wide SNP genotypes for about 60% of the 666 donors, treating that subset as a discovery cohort. Every repertoire in the discovery cohort had been generated on one and the same sequencing platform. Both class I and class II loci were covered by HLA typing, at four-digit resolution. The number of typed donors differed by locus: about 620-630 for A, B, C, DRB1 and DQB1; approximately 520 for DQA1; fewer than 610 for DPA1; and about 450 for DPB1. Roughly 5 DR-DQ haplotypes were handled as single units for association and clustering, since linkage in the cohort was strong. On average, over 200,000 unique TCR beta nucleotide sequences were sequenced per donor among 398 genotyped donors of the cohort, with roughly 18% of those sequences being non-productive. The full study reports these points: Broadly in line with IMGT annotations, most TCR beta V segments showed up in productive rearrangements about 87% or about 30% of the time in an earlier analysis of several hundred of the donors. In vitro tests confirmed that three of the cytomegalovirus-associated TCR beta chains recognize cytomegalovirus antigens. The cohort was sequenced for TCR beta chains only, and without alpha or paired-chain data the features that could be detected were limited. A later analysis found that most CMV-associated TCR beta chains appeared HLA-restricted, with HLA associations seemingly driven largely by CMV exposure. The classifier was reported to diagnose cytomegalovirus status with high specificity and sensitivity in both the original and validation cohorts. HLA typing was unavailable for some donors at each locus, so association tests used only the typed subset. Immune exposure information for the cohort was limited to CMV serostatus. Because counts were too low, more than 15 rarely observed V segments, including chromosome 9 orphons, were excluded from the earlier analysis of 587 of the donors. In a later analysis, 15,000 to 20,000 TCR beta sequences were associated with specific HLA alleles at a false discovery rate of 0.05. The study gave a list of about 170 TCR beta chains associated with cytomegalovirus. Most TCR sequences were seen in very few donors, while some public TCRs were found in many individuals. In a later genetic analysis, a missense DCLRE1C variant was associated with V-gene and J-gene trimming of TCR beta chains, and the association was replicated in an independent cohort. A later analysis found that TCR association rates varied across HLA loci, with DRB1 alleles showing the most associated TCRs and HLA-C alleles the fewest. Because the 87-base-pair reads could not distinguish some IMGT-functional V segments, including TRBV6-2 and TRBV6-3, those segments were excluded. In a later analysis, HLA-associated TCR beta chains showed more clonal expansion and lower generation probabilities than non-associated chains that were equally common. A group of highly shared sequence variants was considered likely to be a technical artifact of the sequencing pipeline. Assigning TCR associations to individual alleles was difficult when HLA alleles, especially DR and DQ, strongly co-occurred. Roughly uniform sequencing depth across donors was assumed in presence/absence analyses, although this assumption may not hold. A later genetic analysis reported fewer N-insertions in productive TCRs among donors in an Asian-associated ancestry cluster than the roughly 700-donor mean. Linkage disequilibrium might explain the correlated functional status among segregating V segments, but an unknown experimental factor could not be ruled out. The authors suggested that the approach could potentially be generalized to other disease states and immunological phenotypes. A further reported finding was that TCR beta sequences accurately predicted the HLA-A and HLA-B alleles for most subjects in the first cohort. According to a later analysis, parvovirus B19, influenza, CMV and Epstein-Barr virus appeared linked to several top co-occurrence clusters.

Library prep was done by the immunoSEQ multiplex PCR assay. For the multiplex PCR, a mixture combining 60 forward primers for TCR Vbeta segments and 13 reverse primers for TCR Jbeta segments was used. The CDR3 region of rearranged TCR beta genes was amplified from genomic DNA by a multiplex PCR assay. Amplified TCR beta libraries were sequenced as 87-base-pair reads on the Illumina HiSeq System. Regarding the original processing steps: Across the 640 or so repertoires, a later analysis counted tens of millions of unique TCR beta chains, around 10 million of which were shared by at least two donors. Raw reads were error-corrected and collapsed into unique sequences by a nearest-neighbor algorithm in which closely related sequences were merged to remove PCR and sequencing errors. V, D and J gene segments were assigned by aligning CDR3 sequences to IMGT reference sequences. Each retained sequence needed at least a six-nucleotide match to both a V gene segment and a J gene segment. Rearrangements were classified as productive when the CDR3 lacked stop codons and remained in frame with V and J, and all other rearrangements were classified as non-productive. Following IMGT convention, CDR3 was defined as the stretch from the second conserved V-encoded cysteine up to the conserved J-encoded phenylalanine. The earlier analysis of approximately 500 of the donors excluded sequences that lacked an unambiguous match to a single V gene segment. An earlier analysis of 587 of the donors classified V segments as functional when productive rearrangements were above 56.7% and as segregating when the standard deviation between donors was above 5%. A statistical classification framework was developed to diagnose cytomegalovirus status using the catalog of TCR beta chain sequences. In a later analysis, TCR nucleotide sequences were compared against IMGT/GENE-DB human TR gene sequences so that V and J genes could be assigned. The TCRdist pipeline was used in a later analysis to assign CDR3 sequences and most-parsimonious VDJ recombination scenarios. In a later analysis, each TCR beta chain was defined by its CDR3 amino acid sequence together with its V-gene family, and reads without a unique V-gene family were excluded. In a later analysis, around 650 highly shared, low-generation-probability nucleotide sequences were removed to address suspected cross-contamination and a sequencing artifact. For each public chain, a later analysis derived a clonal expansion index from normalized ranks of inferred template counts within each repertoire. In a later analysis, generation probabilities were computed with a VDJ recombination model fitted to out-of-frame rearrangements, and the resulting probabilities were checked against IGoR. A later analysis scored TCR-TCR, TCR-HLA and TCR-CMV co-occurrence with hypergeometric tests, applying a repertoire-size bias correction to TCR pairs. False discovery rates were estimated in a later analysis by permuting HLA or CMV assignments 20 times. In a later analysis, co-occurring TCRs were grouped using DBSCAN, and TCRdist sequence similarity was added for clustering within HLA-allele-positive subsets. Repertoires with fewer than 30,000 or more than 120,000 public chains, plus five repertoires with anomalous nucleotide sharing, were excluded from co-occurrence clustering. TCRdb limited this immuneACCESS table to in-frame rearrangements with V and J called. A share of clones is missing; checked studies link under half to unresolved V genes, and the rest is unexplained. The V and J calls and clone size are taken from that table; D and trimming were inferred from the DNA. The sample contains some 180,000 clones, around three quarters of them found a single time. 2% to 3% of the sample is held by the ten biggest clonotypes.

In its sample, this clone was seen a few times. Its antigen is unknown. Base qualities are missing; no much larger clone stands one base away. In total, approximately 700 healthy bone marrow donors made up the cohort. All cohort members were sampled while nominally healthy, although unrecorded immune exposures were likely present. The donor was CMV seropositive and was included in the group of approximately 310 seropositive cohort members. Every donor gave a peripheral blood sample, and the peripheral blood mononuclear cells from that sample were used for TCR beta sequencing. The Qiagen DNeasy Blood Extraction Kit was used to extract genomic DNA from the blood cell samples. Taken from the germline V gene, the CDR1 and CDR2 loops are MGHRA and YSYEKL. From the cysteine up to the phenylalanine, the CDR3 has a length of 13 residues. CDR3 DNA is the only sequence kept; it has 39 bases, read in frame from the first base. Trimming removed 3 bases from V and 9 bases from J; the gene matches leave 5 bases unexplained.

The sequence joins TRBV4-1 to TRBJ2-1, with 7 middle bases fitting TRBD1. Sequenced input: PBMCs. This receptor was identified in a young woman in good health and CMV-seropositive. The sequenced DNA is TGCGCCAGCAGCCATATCGGGACAGTTGAGCAGTTCTTC. Translated, it reads CASSHIGTVEQFF.